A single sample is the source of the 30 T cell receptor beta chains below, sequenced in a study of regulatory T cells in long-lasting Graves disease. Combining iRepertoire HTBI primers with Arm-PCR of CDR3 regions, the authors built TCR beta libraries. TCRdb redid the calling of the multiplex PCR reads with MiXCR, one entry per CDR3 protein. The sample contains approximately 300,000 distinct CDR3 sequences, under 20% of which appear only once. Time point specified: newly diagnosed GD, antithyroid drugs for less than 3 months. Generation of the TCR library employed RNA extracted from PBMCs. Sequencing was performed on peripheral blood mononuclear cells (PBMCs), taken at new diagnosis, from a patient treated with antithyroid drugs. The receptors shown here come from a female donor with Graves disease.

For the CDR3, the DNA is TGCAGTGCTAGAAATCTAGCTCTTACCTACAATGAGCAGTTCTTC. This codes for CSARNLALTYNEQFF. V usage is TRBV20-1 and J usage is TRBJ2-1; D might be TRBD2 (5 bases). The CDR3 consists of 15 residues. V gave up 2 bases and J gave up 2 bases, with 13 bases separating them. Per germline, CDR1 DFQATT and CDR2 SNEGSKA (reference sequence).

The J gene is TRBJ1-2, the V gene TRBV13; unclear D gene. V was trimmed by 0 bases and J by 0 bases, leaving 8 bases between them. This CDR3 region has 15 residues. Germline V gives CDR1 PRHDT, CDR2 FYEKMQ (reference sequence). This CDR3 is CASSLGAGPNYGYTF. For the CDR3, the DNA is TGTGCCAGCAGCTTAGGGGCAGGACCTAACTATGGCTACACCTTC.

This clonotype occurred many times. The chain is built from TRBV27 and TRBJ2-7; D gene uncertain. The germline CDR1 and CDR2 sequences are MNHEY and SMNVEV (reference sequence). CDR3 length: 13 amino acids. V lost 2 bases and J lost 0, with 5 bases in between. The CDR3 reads CASSLHASYEQYF. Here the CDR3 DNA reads TGTGCCAGCAGTTTACACGCCTCCTACGAGCAGTACTTC.

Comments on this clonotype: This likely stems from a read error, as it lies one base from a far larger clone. In DNA, the CDR3 is TGTGCCAGCAGTTCAAAACTAGCGACCCACGAGCAGTACTTC. Protein sequence: CASSSKLATHEQYF. V is TRBV6-9 and J is TRBJ2-3; 7 nucleotides agree with TRBD2. The DNA end is more similar to TRBJ2-7, so the J call may be wrong. CDR1 and CDR2 from the germline V gene are MNHGY and SVAAGI. The CDR3 contains 14 residues.

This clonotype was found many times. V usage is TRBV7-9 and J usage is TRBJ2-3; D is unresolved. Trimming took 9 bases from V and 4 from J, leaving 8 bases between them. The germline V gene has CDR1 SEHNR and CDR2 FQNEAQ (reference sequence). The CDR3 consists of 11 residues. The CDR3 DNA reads TGTGCCAGTAAATTATCAGATACGCAGTATTTT. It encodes CASKLSDTQYF.

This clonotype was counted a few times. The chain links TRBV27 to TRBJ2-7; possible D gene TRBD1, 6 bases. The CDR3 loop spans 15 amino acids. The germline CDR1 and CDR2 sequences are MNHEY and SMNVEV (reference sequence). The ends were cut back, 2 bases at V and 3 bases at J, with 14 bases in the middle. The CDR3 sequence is CASSLQGQSFYEQYF. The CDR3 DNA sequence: TGTGCCAGCAGTTTACAGGGGCAGAGTTTCTACGAGCAGTACTTC.

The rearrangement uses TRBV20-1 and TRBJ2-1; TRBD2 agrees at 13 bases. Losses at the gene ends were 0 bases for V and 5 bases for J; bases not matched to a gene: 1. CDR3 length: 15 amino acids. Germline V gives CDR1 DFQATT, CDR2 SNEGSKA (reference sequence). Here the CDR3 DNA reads TGCAGTGCTAGAGAGGGACTAGCGGGAAACAATGAGCAGTTCTTC. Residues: CSAREGLAGNNEQFF.

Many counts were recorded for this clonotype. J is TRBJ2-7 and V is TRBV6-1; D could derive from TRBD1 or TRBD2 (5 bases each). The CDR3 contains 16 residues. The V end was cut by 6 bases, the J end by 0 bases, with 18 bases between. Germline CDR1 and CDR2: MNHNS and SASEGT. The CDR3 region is CASSGPGRISSYEQYF. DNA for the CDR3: TGTGCCAGCAGCGGACCGGGACGGATAAGCTCCTACGAGCAGTACTTC.

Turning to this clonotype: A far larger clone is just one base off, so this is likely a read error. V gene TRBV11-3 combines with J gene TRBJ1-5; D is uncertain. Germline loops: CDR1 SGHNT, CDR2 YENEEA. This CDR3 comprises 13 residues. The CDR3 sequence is CASGLEGDQPQHF. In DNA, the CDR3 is TGTGCCAGCGGCTTAGAAGGAGATCAGCCCCAGCATTTT.

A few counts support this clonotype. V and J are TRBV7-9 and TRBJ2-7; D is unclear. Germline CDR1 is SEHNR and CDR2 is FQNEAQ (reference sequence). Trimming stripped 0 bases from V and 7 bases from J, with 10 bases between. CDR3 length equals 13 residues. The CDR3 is CASSLARFEEQYF. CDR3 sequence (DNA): TGTGCCAGCAGCTTAGCCCGATTCGAAGAGCAGTACTTC.

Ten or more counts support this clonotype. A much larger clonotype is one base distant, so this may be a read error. The CDR3 nucleotides read TGTGCCAGCAGGGAGAGCTATGGCTACACCTTC. As protein: CASRESYGYTF. This chain connects TRBV18 to TRBJ1-2; D is undetermined. This CDR3 spans 11 amino acids. Germline V gene data show CDR1 as KGHSH and CDR2 as LQKENI. Between the trimmed V and J ends, which lost 8 bases and 4 bases, there was a span of 8 bases.

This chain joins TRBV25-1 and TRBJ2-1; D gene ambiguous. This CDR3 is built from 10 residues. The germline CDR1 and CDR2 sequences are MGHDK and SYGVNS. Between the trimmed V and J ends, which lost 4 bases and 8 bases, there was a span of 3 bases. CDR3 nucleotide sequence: TGTGCCAGCAGTGCACATGAGCAGTTCTTC. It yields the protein CASSAHEQFF.

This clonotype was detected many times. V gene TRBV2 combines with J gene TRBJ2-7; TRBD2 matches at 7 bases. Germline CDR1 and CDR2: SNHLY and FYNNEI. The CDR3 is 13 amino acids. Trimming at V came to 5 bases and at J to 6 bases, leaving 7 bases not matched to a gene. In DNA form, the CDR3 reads TGTGCCAGCAGTCTTAGACTAGCCGTCGAGCAGTACTTC. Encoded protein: CASSLRLAVEQYF.

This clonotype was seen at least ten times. CDR3: CQPTPRGTEAFF. Written as DNA, the CDR3 is TGCCAACCAACCCCGAGGGGCACTGAAGCTTTCTTT. This chain uses TRBV20-1 with TRBJ1-1; D is possibly TRBD1 (5 bases). CDR1 and CDR2 from the germline V gene are DFQATT and SNEGSKA (reference sequence). This CDR3 has 12 amino acids.

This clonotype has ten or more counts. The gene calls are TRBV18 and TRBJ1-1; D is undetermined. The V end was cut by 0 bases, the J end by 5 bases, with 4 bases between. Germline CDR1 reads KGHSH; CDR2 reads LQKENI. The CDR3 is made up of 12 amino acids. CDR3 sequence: CASSPPETEAFF. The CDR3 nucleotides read TGTGCCAGCTCACCACCGGAAACTGAAGCTTTCTTT.

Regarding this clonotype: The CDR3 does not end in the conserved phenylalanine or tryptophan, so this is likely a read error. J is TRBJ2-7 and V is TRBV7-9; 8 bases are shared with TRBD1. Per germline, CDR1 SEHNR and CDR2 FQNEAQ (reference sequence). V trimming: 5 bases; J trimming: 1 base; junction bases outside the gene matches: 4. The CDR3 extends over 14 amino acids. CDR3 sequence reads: CASSLGTGSYEQYC. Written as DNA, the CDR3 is TGTGCCAGCAGCCTGGGGACAGGATCCTACGAGCAGTACTGC.

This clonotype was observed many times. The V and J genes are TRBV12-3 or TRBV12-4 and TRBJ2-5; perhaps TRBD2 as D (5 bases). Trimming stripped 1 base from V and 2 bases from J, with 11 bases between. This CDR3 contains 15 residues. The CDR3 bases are TGTGCCAGCAGTTTAGGAGGGCGGATACAAGAGACCCAGTACTTC. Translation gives CASSLGGRIQETQYF.

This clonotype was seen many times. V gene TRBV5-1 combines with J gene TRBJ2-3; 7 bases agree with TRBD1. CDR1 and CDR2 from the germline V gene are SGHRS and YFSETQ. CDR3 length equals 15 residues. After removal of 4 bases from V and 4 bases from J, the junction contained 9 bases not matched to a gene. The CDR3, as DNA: TGCGCCAGCAGCCAGGGACAGCTAGGTGCAGATACGCAGTATTTT. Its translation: CASSQGQLGADTQYF.

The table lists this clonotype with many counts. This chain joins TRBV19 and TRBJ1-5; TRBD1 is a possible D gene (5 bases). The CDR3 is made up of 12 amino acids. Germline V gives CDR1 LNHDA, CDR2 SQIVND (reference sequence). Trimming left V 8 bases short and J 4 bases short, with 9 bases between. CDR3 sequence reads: CASRRANQPQHF. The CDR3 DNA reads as TGTGCCAGTCGCAGGGCAAATCAGCCCCAGCATTTT.

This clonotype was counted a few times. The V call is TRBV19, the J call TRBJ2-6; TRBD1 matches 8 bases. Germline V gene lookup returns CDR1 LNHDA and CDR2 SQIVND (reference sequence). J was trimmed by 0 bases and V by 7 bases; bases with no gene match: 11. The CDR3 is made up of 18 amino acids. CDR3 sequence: CASTPWDRTSSGANVLTF. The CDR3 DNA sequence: TGTGCCAGTACTCCGTGGGACAGGACATCCTCTGGGGCCAACGTCCTGACTTTC.

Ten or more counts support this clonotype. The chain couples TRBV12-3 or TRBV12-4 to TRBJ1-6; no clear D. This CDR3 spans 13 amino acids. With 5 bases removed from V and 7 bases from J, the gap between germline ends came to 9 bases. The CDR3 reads CASSETSNSPLHF. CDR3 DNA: TGTGCCAGCAGTGAGACGTCGAATTCACCCCTCCACTTT.

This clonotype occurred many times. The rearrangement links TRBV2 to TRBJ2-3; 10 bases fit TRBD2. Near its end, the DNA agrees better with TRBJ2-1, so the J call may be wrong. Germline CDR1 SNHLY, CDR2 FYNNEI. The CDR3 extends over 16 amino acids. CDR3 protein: CASSELGLAGEYGQFF. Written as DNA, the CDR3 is TGTGCCAGCAGTGAATTGGGGCTAGCGGGAGAGTATGGGCAGTTCTTC.

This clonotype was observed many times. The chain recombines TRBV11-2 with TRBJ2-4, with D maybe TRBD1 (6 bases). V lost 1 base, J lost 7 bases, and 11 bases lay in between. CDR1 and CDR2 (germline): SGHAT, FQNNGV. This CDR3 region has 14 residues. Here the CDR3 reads CASSLAGVGNIQYF. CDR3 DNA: TGTGCCAGCAGCTTAGCAGGGGTTGGGAACATTCAGTACTTC.

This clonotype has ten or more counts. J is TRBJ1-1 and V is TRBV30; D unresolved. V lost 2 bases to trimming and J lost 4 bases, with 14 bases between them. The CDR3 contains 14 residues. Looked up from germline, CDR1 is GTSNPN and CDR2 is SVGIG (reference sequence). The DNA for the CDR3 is TGTGCCTGGAGTCCCCCCTATGGGTCCACTGAAGCTTTCTTT. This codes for CAWSPPYGSTEAFF.

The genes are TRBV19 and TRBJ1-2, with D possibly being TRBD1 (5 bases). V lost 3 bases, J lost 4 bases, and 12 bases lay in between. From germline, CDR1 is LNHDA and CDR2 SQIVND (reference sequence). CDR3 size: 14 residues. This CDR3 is CASSIGGGTYGYTF. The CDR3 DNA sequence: TGTGCCAGTAGTATCGGCGGGGGAACCTATGGCTACACCTTC.

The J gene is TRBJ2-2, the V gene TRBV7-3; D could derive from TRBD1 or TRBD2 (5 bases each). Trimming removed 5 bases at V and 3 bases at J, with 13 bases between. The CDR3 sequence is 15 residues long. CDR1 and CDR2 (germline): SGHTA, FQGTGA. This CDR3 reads CASSTRRGDTGELFF. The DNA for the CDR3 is TGTGCCAGCAGCACCCGACGGGGCGACACCGGGGAGCTGTTTTTT.

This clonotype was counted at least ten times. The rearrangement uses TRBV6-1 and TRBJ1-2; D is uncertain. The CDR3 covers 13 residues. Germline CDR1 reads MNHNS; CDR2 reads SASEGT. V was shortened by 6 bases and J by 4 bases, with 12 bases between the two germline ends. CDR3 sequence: CASRESFSYGYTF. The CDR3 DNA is TGTGCCAGCAGGGAAAGTTTTAGCTATGGCTACACCTTC.

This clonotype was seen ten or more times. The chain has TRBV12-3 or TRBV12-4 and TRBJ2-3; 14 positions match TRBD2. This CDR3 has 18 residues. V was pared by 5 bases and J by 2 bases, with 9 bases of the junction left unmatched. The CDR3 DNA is TGTGCCAGCAGTGGAATTCCGGGACTAGCGGGAGTCACAGATACGCAGTATTTT. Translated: CASSGIPGLAGVTDTQYF.

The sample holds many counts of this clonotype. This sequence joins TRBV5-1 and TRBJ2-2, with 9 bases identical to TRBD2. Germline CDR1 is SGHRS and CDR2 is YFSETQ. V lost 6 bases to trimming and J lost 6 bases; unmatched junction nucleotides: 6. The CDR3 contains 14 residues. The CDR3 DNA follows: TGCGCCAGCAATAGCGGGAGTGGCGCCGGGGAGCTGTTTTTT. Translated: CASNSGSGAGELFF.

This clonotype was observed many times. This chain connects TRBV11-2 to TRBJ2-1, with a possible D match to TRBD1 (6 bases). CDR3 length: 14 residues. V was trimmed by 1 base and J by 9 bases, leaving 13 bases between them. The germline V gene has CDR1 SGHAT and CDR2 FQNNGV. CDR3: CASSLALSRGEQFF. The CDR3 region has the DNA TGTGCCAGCAGCTTAGCCCTATCCAGGGGTGAGCAGTTCTTC.